The sequence of this TCR beta chain was determined in a study of human T cells and chemical hapten exposure. The CDR3 runs 16 residues. Trimming took 1 base from V and 7 from J, leaving 20 bases between them. CDR1 is LGHNA and CDR2 is YSLEER in the germline V gene. Regarding time point: patch test 2, 6 weeks after DPC sensitization. The treatment here: therapeutic diphenylcyclopropenone sensitization with weekly scalp DPC. TCRdb reprocessed the RACE reads with MiXCR, giving one entry per CDR3 protein. The profile shows 100,000 or so distinct CDR3 sequences, 9.3% of them singletons. The chain links TRBV4-3 to TRBJ2-7; D is undetermined. Sequencing used whole blood, obtained in connection with sensitization to the hapten diphenylcyclopropenone (DPC). This sequence originates from a woman aged 35 to 49 with alopecia areata. Some clones in this sample may be carry-over from other donors' samples. The CDR3 DNA is TGCGCCAGCAGCCAAGCCACGAGCCCTAGTATAGGGGAGCAGTACTTC. Amino acid sequence: CASSQATSPSIGEQYF.